This is a list of T cell receptor beta chains from one sample in a study of cytomegalovirus exposure and HLA in healthy donors. Some clones are missing from TCRdb's copy, which holds only in-frame ones; the method was immunoSEQ multiplex PCR. Altogether 250,000 to 400,000 clones are present, over 75% being singletons, with the ten largest covering roughly 0.88%. The sequencing input was PBMCs. The receptors were sampled from a man aged 25-40 years in good health and CMV-seronegative. The CDR3 runs from the conserved cysteine through the conserved F or W. A D gene is named only where the DNA matches it firmly. Clone sizes are given selectively: once, few, many, or a class where the clone is expanded.

>TRBJ1-1|TRBV5-4|.|.
CASSLYRENTEAFF
TGTGCCAGCAGCCTGTACAGGGAGAACACTGAAGCTTTCTTT
>TRBJ1-4|TRBV11-3|.|.
CASSLGPGEKLFF
TGTGCCAGCAGCCTGGGCCCCGGTGAAAAACTGTTTTTT
>TRBJ2-7|TRBV4-3|.|.
CASSHDSKSSYEQYF
TGCGCCAGCAGCCACGACAGTAAATCCTCCTACGAGCAGTACTTC
>TRBJ1-2|TRBV19|.|.
CASRQLRDGYTF
TGTGCCAGTAGGCAGCTGAGGGATGGCTACACCTTC
>TRBJ1-1|TRBV29-1|.|.
CSVERQLNTEAFF
TGCAGCGTTGAGCGGCAGTTGAACACTGAAGCTTTCTTT
>TRBJ1-4|TRBV18|TRBD1|.
CASSPSGGATNEKLFF
TGTGCCAGCTCACCGTCAGGGGGTGCAACTAATGAAAAACTGTTTTTT
>TRBJ2-1|TRBV11-3|TRBD2|.
CASSLKGGSNNEQFF
TGTGCCAGCAGCTTAAAAGGCGGGAGCAACAATGAGCAGTTCTTC
>TRBJ1-4|TRBV6-6|.|.
CASSYKIGGRREKLFF
TGTGCCAGCAGTTACAAAATCGGGGGGCGGCGTGAAAAACTGTTTTTT
>TRBJ2-3|TRBV5-1|.|.
CASSLSTDTQYF
TGCGCCAGCAGCCTTAGCACAGATACGCAGTATTTT
>TRBJ1-2|TRBV5-4|TRBD1|.
CASSRPTGSYGYTF
TGTGCCAGCAGCCGCCCGACAGGGTCATATGGCTACACCTTC
>TRBJ1-1|TRBV19|TRBD1|.
CASKSLTDRGNEAFF
TGTGCCAGTAAATCACTCACGGACAGGGGTAACGAAGCTTTCTTT
>TRBJ1-1|TRBV9|.|.
CASSVAFLGQTNTEAFF
TGTGCCAGCAGCGTAGCGTTTTTAGGACAAACGAACACTGAAGCTTTCTTT
>TRBJ2-6|TRBV11-2|.|.
CASSLVARGAGANVLTF
TGTGCCAGCAGCTTAGTCGCCAGGGGTGCTGGGGCCAACGTCCTGACTTTC
>TRBJ2-3|TRBV5-1|TRBD1|.
CASRDRGPSTDTQYF
TGCGCCAGCAGGGACAGGGGGCCTAGCACAGATACGCAGTATTTT
>TRBJ1-6|TRBV7-9|.|once
CASSPGSGTDASPLHF
TGTGCCAGCAGCCCAGGTTCTGGGACTGATGCTTCACCCCTCCACTTT
>TRBJ1-2|TRBV6-5|TRBD1|.
CASSSPQGRRDGYTF
TGTGCCAGCAGTTCCCCACAGGGGAGGAGAGATGGCTACACCTTC